Below, 18 T cell receptor beta chains from the same sample are listed, as sequenced in a study of OX40 agonist ivuxolimab in advanced cancers. Sequencing was performed with immunoSEQ multiplex PCR; in TCRdb, only in-frame clones are kept and a portion is missing. The table includes some 41,000 clones, about 89% detected once. The starting material was CD4+ or CD8+ T cells sorted from blood, obtained in a trial of the OX40 agonist ivuxolimab. The source of these receptors is an adult with an advanced solid tumor such as melanoma, head and neck, liver or kidney cancer.

This clone was counted a single time. J is TRBJ2-5 and V is TRBV6-5; D call uncertain. The V gene's germline CDR1 is MNHEY and CDR2 SVGAGI. The CDR3 length is 13 residues. Trimming removed 6 bases from V and 4 bases from J, with 12 bases in between. The CDR3 nucleotides are TGTGCCAGCAGCCGAGAGGCCCGAGAGACCCAGTACTTC. Amino acids: CASSREARETQYF.

This clone has just one count. The chain uses TRBV10-3 and TRBJ2-1; TRBD1 matches 7 bases. Germline CDR1 is ENHRY and CDR2 is SYGVKD. The CDR3 consists of 15 residues. V lost 3 bases and J lost 5; bases outside the gene matches: 7. The CDR3 loop is CAISETYGTDNEQFF. In DNA, the CDR3 is TGTGCCATCAGTGAAACATACGGGACAGACAATGAGCAGTTCTTC.

The count of this clone is one. The V call is TRBV18, the J call TRBJ2-7; D may match TRBD1 or TRBD2 (5 bases each). V was clipped by 3 bases and J by 4 bases, with 16 bases between them. CDR3 length: 15 residues. The germline V gene encodes CDR1 KGHSH and CDR2 LQKENI. CDR3 coding DNA: TGTGCCAGCTCACCCGGGACCGCTACACTTTACGAGCAGTACTTC. This translates into CASSPGTATLYEQYF.

This rearrangement joins TRBV5-6 to TRBJ2-3, with D hard to call. The length of the CDR3 is 11 residues. V was cut by 1 base and J by 8 bases, with 5 bases left in between. Germline V gives CDR1 SGHDT, CDR2 YYEEEE. CDR3 nucleotides: TGTGCCAGCAGCTTGTTAGGTACGCAGTATTTT. Its protein product is CASSLLGTQYF.

This clone has just one count. This sequence joins TRBV7-6 and TRBJ2-3; D might be TRBD1 (6 bases). The germline CDR1 and CDR2 sequences are SGHVS and FNYEAQ. The V end was cut by 2 bases, the J end by 3 bases, with 18 bases between. The CDR3 covers 17 residues. In DNA form, the CDR3 reads TGTGCCAGCAGCTTACGGGGATACGGCAGGGGAACAGATACGCAGTATTTT. Protein product: CASSLRGYGRGTDTQYF. Based on the CDR3 plus reference TRBV7-6 and TRBJ2-3, the full variable domain is GAGVSQSPRYKVTKRGQDVALRCDPISGHVSLYWYRQALGQGPEFLTYFNYEAQQDKSGLPNDRFSAERPEGSISTLTIQRTEQRDSAMYRCASSLRGYGRGTDTQYFGPGTRLTVL.

This chain links TRBV19 with TRBJ1-1, with D perhaps matching TRBD1 (5 bases). V was trimmed by 10 bases and J by 0 bases, leaving 15 bases between them. The germline V gene has CDR1 LNHDA and CDR2 SQIVND (reference sequence). This CDR3 region has 14 residues. The CDR3 DNA follows: TGTGCCACTAGCCAGGGCCTCATGAACACTGAAGCTTTCTTT. Translated: CATSQGLMNTEAFF.

The chain joins TRBV7-2 to TRBJ1-2, with D tentatively TRBD1 (6 bases). The CDR3 loop spans 16 amino acids. CDR1 SGHTA and CDR2 FQGNSA come from the germline V gene. Trimming took off 0 bases at V and 3 bases at J, with 14 bases between the two ends. The CDR3: CASSLAPGGSYYGYTF. The CDR3 DNA follows: TGTGCCAGCAGCTTAGCTCCGGGGGGCTCCTACTATGGCTACACCTTC.

This chain links TRBV6-5 with TRBJ1-6, with 7 bases aligning to TRBD1. After removal of 6 bases from V and 8 bases from J, the junction contained 7 bases not matched to a gene. Germline V CDR1 and CDR2: MNHEY, SVGAGI. This CDR3 has 14 residues. CDR3 nucleotides: TGTGCCAGCAGCACAGACAGGGAGGATTCACCCCTCCACTTT. This translates into CASSTDREDSPLHF.

The chain couples TRBV5-1 to TRBJ1-2; weak D call: TRBD1 (5 bases). V lost 4 bases to trimming and J lost 6 bases, with 13 bases between them. The CDR3 sequence is 13 residues long. Germline CDR1 SGHRS, CDR2 YFSETQ. The CDR3 nucleotides are TGCGCCAGCAGCCCCAAGGGGTCGGATGGCTACACCTTC. The encoded protein is CASSPKGSDGYTF.

The CDR3 DNA reads TGTGCCAGCTCACCCAGCGGGGGGGGAAACAATGAGCAGTTCTTC. Protein product: CASSPSGGGNNEQFF. The chain couples TRBV18 to TRBJ2-1; 10 bases are a match to TRBD2. Germline V gene sequence: CDR1 KGHSH, CDR2 LQKENI. The CDR3 contains 15 residues. Trimming removed 3 bases from V and 5 bases from J; junction bases left unmatched: 4.

This sequence joins TRBV7-3 and TRBJ2-3; TRBD2 is a possible D gene (7 bases). The CDR3 spans 19 residues. The germline gives CDR1 SGHTA, CDR2 FQGTGA. Between the trimmed V and J ends, which lost 1 base and 2 bases, there was a span of 22 bases. The CDR3 DNA reads as TGTGCCAGCAGCTTAAAGGTCGGAAGGGGGGGCGGATCCACAGATACGCAGTATTTT. Translated, it gives CASSLKVGRGGGSTDTQYF.

The chain links TRBV19 to TRBJ1-2, with 8 bases lining up with TRBD1. Germline trimming cut 8 bases from V and 7 bases from J; bases unmatched to any gene: 9. CDR3 size: 13 residues. Germline CDR1 reads LNHDA; CDR2 reads SQIVND (reference sequence). The CDR3 loop is CASAWTGRGGYTF. For the CDR3, the DNA is TGTGCCAGTGCTTGGACAGGGAGGGGTGGCTACACCTTC.

The chain is built from TRBV6-5 and TRBJ2-6; the D is unclear. V lost 4 bases and J lost 5, with 6 bases in between. This CDR3 comprises 13 residues. Germline values: CDR1 MNHEY, CDR2 SVGAGI. CDR3 sequence reads: CASSLSWANVLTF. DNA of the CDR3: TGTGCCAGCAGTTTAAGTTGGGCCAACGTCCTGACTTTC.

The chain couples TRBV7-2 to TRBJ2-1; 10 bases are a match to TRBD2. The CDR3 extends over 15 amino acids. The V segment lost 4 bases and the J segment 4 bases; nucleotides outside the gene matches: 4. Germline V gives CDR1 SGHTA, CDR2 FQGNSA. CDR3 nucleotides: TGTGCCAGCAGCTCCGGGACTAGCGATTACAATGAGCAGTTCTTC. Translating it yields CASSSGTSDYNEQFF.

In this sample, this clone turned up a few times. The genes are TRBV7-2 and TRBJ2-4; D unclear. The V gene lost 1 base and the J gene lost 0 bases, with 10 bases spanning the gap. This CDR3 is built from 16 residues. Germline V gene sequence: CDR1 SGHTA, CDR2 FQGNSA. CDR3 coding DNA: TGTGCCAGCAGCTTAGACACCAGACTAGCCAAAAACATTCAGTACTTC. Translation: CASSLDTRLAKNIQYF.

The J gene is TRBJ2-2, the V gene TRBV2; D ambiguous. Germline CDR1 reads SNHLY; CDR2 reads FYNNEI. The V and J ends lost 2 bases and 6 bases respectively, with 13 bases between them. The CDR3 runs 15 residues. The CDR3 loop reads CASSETVRVAGELFF. In nucleotides, the CDR3 is TGTGCCAGCAGTGAAACAGTAAGGGTGGCCGGGGAGCTGTTTTTT.

This clone was detected a few times. This chain joins TRBV11-3 and TRBJ1-2; TRBD1 matches at 7 bases. Germline V gene lookup returns CDR1 SGHNT and CDR2 YENEEA. Germline trimming cut 4 bases from V and 12 bases from J; bases unmatched to any gene: 8. There are 12 residues in the CDR3. The CDR3 spells CASSSTGVIHTF. The CDR3 DNA is TGTGCCAGCAGCTCTACAGGGGTTATCCACACCTTC.

The genes are TRBV2 and TRBJ2-1; 9 bases map to TRBD2. The CDR3 spans 15 residues. V lost 3 bases and J lost 4; bases outside the gene matches: 4. CDR1 and CDR2 (germline): SNHLY, FYNNEI. The CDR3 sequence is CASSDRRGGYNEQFF. Written as DNA, the CDR3 is TGTGCCAGCAGTGATAGGCGGGGGGGATACAATGAGCAGTTCTTC. Full variable domain (outside the CDR3, taken from reference TRBV2 and TRBJ2-1): EPEVTQTPSHQVTQMGQEVILRCVPISNHLYFYWYRQILGQKVEFLVSFYNNEISEKSEIFDDQFSVERPDGSNFTLKIRSTKLEDSAMYFCASSDRRGGYNEQFFGPGTRLTVL.